One and the same sample provided the 3 T cell receptor beta chains below, sequenced in a study of a mutant IDH1 vaccine in newly diagnosed glioma. Time point of the sample: week 11, during vaccination. Every vaccination contained 300 ug of the mutant IDH1 20-mer peptide and was paired with topical imiquimod. Which antigens these TCRs recognize remains unknown. TCRdb's table, derived via immunoSEQ multiplex PCR, lists solely in-frame clones and lacks some. The data contain roughly 120,000 clones, under 90% of them singletons. The sample was PBMCs, taken from a glioma patient whose treatment included an IDH1 peptide vaccine. These receptors originate from a woman in her fifties or sixties with glioma.

About this clone: A read error may account for a junction end that differs from germline. The identical CDR3 is also encoded by other nucleotide sequences in the sample. This chain uses TRBV5-1 with TRBJ1-1; D is unclear. Germline V lookup: CDR1 SGHRS, CDR2 YFSETQ. The CDR3 runs 12 residues. In DNA, the CDR3 is TGCGCCAGCAGCTTCGCTGGCACTGAGGCTTTCTTT. Its translation is CASSFAGTEAFF.

This clone was observed a single time. The chain joins TRBV19 to TRBJ2-1; 7 nucleotides match TRBD2. Germline CDR1 and CDR2: LNHDA and SQIVND (reference sequence). The CDR3 consists of 14 residues. The V and J ends lost 10 bases and 2 bases, in that order; junction bases with no gene match: 8. The CDR3 DNA sequence: TGTGCCACCCTTTCGGGAGGAACCTACAATGAGCAGTTCTTC. It translates to CATLSGGTYNEQFF.

The CDR3 DNA reads TGTGCCACCCTGACTAGCGGGAACACCGGGGAGCTGTTTTTT. Translation gives CATLTSGNTGELFF. V and J are TRBV28 and TRBJ2-2, with 9 bases aligning to TRBD2. Trimming removed 10 bases from V and 1 base from J; junction bases left unmatched: 4. CDR3 length: 14 amino acids. The germline CDR1 and CDR2 sequences are MDHEN and SYDVKM.